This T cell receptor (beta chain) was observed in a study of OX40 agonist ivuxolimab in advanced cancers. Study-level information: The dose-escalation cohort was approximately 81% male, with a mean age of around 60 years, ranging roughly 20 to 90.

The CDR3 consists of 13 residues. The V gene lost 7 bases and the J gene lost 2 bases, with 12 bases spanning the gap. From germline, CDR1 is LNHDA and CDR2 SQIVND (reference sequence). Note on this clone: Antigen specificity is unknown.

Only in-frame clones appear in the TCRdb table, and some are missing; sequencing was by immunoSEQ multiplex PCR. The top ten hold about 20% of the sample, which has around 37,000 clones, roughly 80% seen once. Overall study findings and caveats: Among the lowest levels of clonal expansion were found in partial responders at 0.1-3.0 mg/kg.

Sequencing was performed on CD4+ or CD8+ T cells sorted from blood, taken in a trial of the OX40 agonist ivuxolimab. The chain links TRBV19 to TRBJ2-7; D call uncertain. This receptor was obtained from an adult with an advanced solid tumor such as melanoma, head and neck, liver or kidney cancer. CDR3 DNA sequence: TGTGCCAGTAAGTCCGATGCCACCTACGAGCAGTACTTC. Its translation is CASKSDATYEQYF.